This T cell receptor (beta chain) originates from a study of OX40 agonist ivuxolimab in advanced cancers. Study overall: Dose-escalation patients suffered from hepatocellular carcinoma, melanoma, renal cell or head and neck cancer. Checkpoint inhibitors had been given previously to 40% of patients.

From germline, CDR1 is LNHNV and CDR2 YYDKDF (reference sequence). V lost 6 bases and J lost 6; bases outside the gene matches: 9. This CDR3 has 15 amino acids. Points from the study as a whole: Among patients with partial responses at 0.1-3.0 mg/kg, clonal expansion was among the lowest.

Notes on this clone: As yet, its antigen is unknown.

Repertoires were generated with immunoSEQ multiplex PCR, while TCRdb's copy carries only in-frame clones and drops some. The table records 80,000 to 95,000 clones, about 90% of them present only once. The chain employs TRBV15 and TRBJ2-7; 12 bases match TRBD2. The TCR was taken from an adult with an advanced solid tumor such as melanoma, head and neck, liver or kidney cancer. Here the sequenced sample was CD4+ or CD8+ T cells sorted from blood, taken in a trial of the OX40 agonist ivuxolimab. The CDR3 is CATRTTTSGRFEQYF. The CDR3 DNA is TGTGCCACCAGAACCACGACTAGCGGGAGATTCGAGCAGTACTTC.